This TCR beta chain came from a study of OX40 agonist ivuxolimab in advanced cancers. Study-level background: Patients receiving dose escalation had hepatocellular carcinoma, melanoma, renal cell or head and neck cancer. Participants, 82.7% male, averaged around 60 years of age, ranging from about 23 to 90.

As regards this clone: The antigen is undetermined.

The method was immunoSEQ multiplex PCR; TCRdb's version includes in-frame clones alone and lacks a portion of them. The table shows approximately 80,000 clones, with approximately 85% occurring only once. Study-level results: The antigens recognized by the expanded peripheral T cells, that is their antigen specificity, were not determined. Both CD4+ and CD8+ T cell populations in blood had undergone clonal expansion by week 6 at 0.1 to 3.0 mg/kg.

This specimen consisted of CD4+ or CD8+ T cells sorted from blood, obtained in a trial of the OX40 agonist ivuxolimab. This clonotype originated in an adult with an advanced solid tumor such as melanoma, head and neck, liver or kidney cancer.

The DNA of the CDR3 is TGTGCCAGCAGTCCGGGGGGGAACACCGGGGAGCTGTTTTTT. Translating gives CASSPGGNTGELFF. The rearrangement links TRBV11-3 to TRBJ2-2; 7 nucleotides agree with TRBD2. Germline V CDR1 and CDR2: SGHNT, YENEEA. The CDR3 is 14 amino acids. V was clipped by 6 bases and J by 1 base; unmatched bases: 2.